This T cell receptor beta chain is from a study of blood T cell repertoires in COVID-19. Clones were read by immunoSEQ multiplex PCR, and TCRdb kept only the in-frame ones, dropping some. The repertoire holds almost 200,000 clones, with 70% to 90% as singletons. The sequence was collected from a woman aged 18 to 35 who had recovered from COVID-19. Sequenced sample: PBMCs or T cells enriched from blood (not recorded which).

The chain's CDR3 is CATSASNPDTQYF. The DNA of the CDR3 is TGTGCCACCAGTGCCAGTAACCCAGATACGCAGTATTTT. The chain is built from TRBV24-1 and TRBJ2-3; D unresolved. Germline lookup yields CDR1 KGHDR and CDR2 SFDVKD. The CDR3 consists of 13 residues. Trimming stripped 5 bases from V and 4 bases from J, with 9 bases between.